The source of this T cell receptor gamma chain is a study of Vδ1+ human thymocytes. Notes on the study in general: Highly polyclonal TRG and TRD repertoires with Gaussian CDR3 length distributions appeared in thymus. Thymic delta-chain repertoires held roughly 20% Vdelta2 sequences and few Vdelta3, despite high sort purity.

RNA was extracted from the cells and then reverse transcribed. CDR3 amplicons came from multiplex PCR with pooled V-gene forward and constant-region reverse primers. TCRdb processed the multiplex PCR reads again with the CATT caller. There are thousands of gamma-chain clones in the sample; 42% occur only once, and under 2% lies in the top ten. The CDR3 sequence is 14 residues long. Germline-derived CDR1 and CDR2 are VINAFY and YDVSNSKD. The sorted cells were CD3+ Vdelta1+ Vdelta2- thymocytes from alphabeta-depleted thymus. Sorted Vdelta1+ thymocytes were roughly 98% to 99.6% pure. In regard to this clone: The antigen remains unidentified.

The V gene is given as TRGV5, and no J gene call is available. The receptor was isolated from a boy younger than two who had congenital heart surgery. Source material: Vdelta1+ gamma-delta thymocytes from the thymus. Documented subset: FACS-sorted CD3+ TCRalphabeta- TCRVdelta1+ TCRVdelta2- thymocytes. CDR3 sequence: CATWDRRLLYKKLF. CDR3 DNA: TGTGCCACCTGGGACAGGCGGCTTTTGTATAAAAAACTCTTT.